This TCR beta chain is drawn from a study of tumor and adjacent non-tumor tissue in lung cancer. About the research overall: The patients, approximately nine men and a few women, were roughly 30 to 80 with stage I to III disease.

Trimming cost V 3 bases and J 2 bases, with 12 bases left between them. The CDR3 has 14 residues. Germline CDR1 is DFQATT and CDR2 is SNEGSKA (reference sequence). A modified ARM-PCR protocol with three rounds of nested PCR amplified TCRbeta. TCRdb re-called the multiplex PCR reads with MiXCR, one entry per CDR3 protein. In the table there are more than 120,000 distinct CDR3 sequences, 60% to 70% of which are singletons. The template was RNA from unsorted bulk tissue. The receptor comes from a man in his sixties with small cell lung cancer. V usage is TRBV20-1 and J usage is TRBJ2-3; D is perhaps TRBD2 (6 bases). Sequences were obtained from lung tumor tissue. The CDR3 sequence is CSASRSGLTDTQYF. CDR3 in DNA: TGCAGTGCTAGTCGGAGCGGGCTCACAGATACGCAGTATTTT.